The rows below give T cell receptor beta chains drawn from one sample of a study of T-cell reconstitution after alpha-beta-depleted transplantation in children. TCRdb reanalysed the PCR reads using MiXCR and keeps one entry per CDR3 protein. The sample holds roughly 340,000 distinct CDR3 sequences, around 16% seen once. Sequenced here: PBMCs, mostly from graft donor cells, sampled 360 days after TCRalphabeta/CD19-depleted stem cell transplant. All receptors derive from a male patient between 2 and 15 years old who had a stem cell transplant for acute lymphoblastic leukemia, so the T cells may come from the graft donor. CDR3s include the opening cysteine and the closing phenylalanine or tryptophan. D genes are given only for firm matches. Not all rows give a size; the values are once, few, many and, for expanded clones, a class.

J: TRBJ2-7; length: 14; size: .; D: .; V: TRBV6-5; CDR3: CASSYAGLEDEQYF; DNA: TGTGCCAGCAGTTACGCCGGGCTGGAGGACGAGCAGTACTTC
J: TRBJ2-5; length: 14; size: .; D: .; V: TRBV12-3/TRBV12-4; CDR3: CASGPDSLDQTQYF; DNA: TGTGCCAGCGGACCGGATAGCCTGGACCAGACCCAGTACTTC
J: TRBJ2-3; length: 15; size: few; D: .; V: TRBV3-1; CDR3: CASSQAGMATDTQYF; DNA: TGTGCCAGCAGCCAGGCAGGGATGGCCACAGATACGCAGTATTTT
J: TRBJ1-1; length: 16; size: .; D: .; V: TRBV28; CDR3: CASSFYKSLMNTEAFF; DNA: TGTGCCAGCAGTTTTTACAAATCGCTCATGAACACTGAAGCTTTCTTT
J: TRBJ1-2; length: 16; size: many; D: TRBD1; V: TRBV7-2; CDR3: CASSLGGGQTPYGYTF; DNA: TGTGCCAGCAGCTTAGGGGGGGGACAGACCCCCTATGGCTACACCTTC
J: TRBJ1-6; length: 13; size: .; D: .; V: TRBV7-6; CDR3: CASSLGFLSPLHF; DNA: TGTGCCAGCAGCTTGGGGTTTCTCTCACCCCTCCACTTT
J: TRBJ2-3; length: 16; size: few; D: TRBD2; V: TRBV7-2; CDR3: CASSLGLAGRLDTQYF; DNA: TGTGCCAGCAGCCTGGGACTAGCGGGAAGGTTAGATACGCAGTATTTT
J: TRBJ2-5; length: 16; size: .; D: TRBD2; V: TRBV3-1; CDR3: CASSQQRLAGGETQYF; DNA: TGTGCCAGCAGCCAACAGAGACTAGCGGGAGGCGAGACCCAGTACTTC
J: TRBJ2-6; length: 18; size: .; D: .; V: TRBV3-1; CDR3: CASSRVGGARSGANVLTF; DNA: TGTGCCAGCAGCCGGGTAGGAGGGGCTCGCTCTGGGGCCAACGTCCTGACTTTC
J: TRBJ2-3; length: 12; size: few; D: TRBD2; V: TRBV3-1; CDR3: CASEGLAETQYF; DNA: TGTGCCAGCGAGGGACTAGCTGAAACGCAGTATTTT
J: TRBJ2-3; length: 17; size: many; D: .; V: TRBV5-1; CDR3: CASSLAVRGTYTDTQYF; DNA: TGCGCCAGCAGCTTGGCCGTCCGGGGGACCTACACAGATACGCAGTATTTT
J: TRBJ2-3; length: 19; size: .; D: TRBD1; V: TRBV10-3; CDR3: CAISEGKSRDRGGRDTQYF; DNA: TGTGCCATCAGTGAGGGAAAAAGTCGGGACAGGGGTGGGAGAGATACGCAGTATTTT
J: TRBJ2-3; length: 17; size: .; D: TRBD2; V: TRBV4-2; CDR3: CASSQGGLAELIDTQYF; DNA: TGTGCCAGCAGCCAAGGAGGACTAGCGGAGCTAATAGATACGCAGTATTTT
J: TRBJ2-4; length: 15; size: few; D: .; V: TRBV10-3; CDR3: CAISEGGWQGTIQYF; DNA: TGTGCCATCAGTGAGGGAGGGTGGCAGGGGACCATTCAGTACTTC
J: TRBJ2-1; length: 14; size: few; D: TRBD1; V: TRBV28; CDR3: CASSFDRGYNEQFF; DNA: TGTGCCAGCAGTTTCGACAGGGGTTACAATGAGCAGTTCTTC
J: TRBJ2-7; length: 15; size: .; D: TRBD2; V: TRBV5-1; CDR3: CASSHGLAAHYEQYF; DNA: TGCGCCAGCAGTCATGGACTAGCGGCCCATTACGAGCAGTACTTC
J: TRBJ2-5; length: 15; size: .; D: TRBD2; V: TRBV4-1; CDR3: CASSQGGLAQETQYF; DNA: TGCGCCAGCAGCCAAGGGGGACTAGCCCAAGAGACCCAGTACTTC
J: TRBJ2-1; length: 16; size: .; D: TRBD1; V: TRBV4-3; CDR3: CASSQVLGQGAYEQFF; DNA: TGCGCCAGCAGCCAAGTATTGGGACAGGGGGCCTATGAGCAGTTCTTC
J: TRBJ2-1; length: 15; size: .; D: .; V: TRBV20-1; CDR3: CSARVLGGLWNEQFF; DNA: TGCAGTGCTAGAGTTCTAGGGGGTTTATGGAATGAGCAGTTCTTC
J: TRBJ2-3; length: 14; size: once; D: .; V: TRBV3-1; CDR3: CASSQGEGGYTQYF; DNA: TGTGCCAGCAGCCAAGGAGAGGGGGGGTATACGCAGTATTTT
J: TRBJ1-5; length: 15; size: few; D: TRBD1; V: TRBV12-3/TRBV12-4; CDR3: CASSPQGASNQPQHF; DNA: TGTGCCAGCAGTCCCCAGGGGGCCAGCAATCAGCCCCAGCATTTT
J: TRBJ2-3; length: 14; size: .; D: .; V: TRBV4-2; CDR3: CASSHTADTDTQYF; DNA: TGTGCCAGCAGCCACACAGCGGACACAGATACGCAGTATTTT
J: TRBJ2-3; length: 14; size: many; D: .; V: TRBV30; CDR3: CAWSRQGGTDTQYF; DNA: TGTGCCTGGAGTCGCCAGGGGGGAACAGATACGCAGTATTTT
J: TRBJ2-7; length: 12; size: few; D: .; V: TRBV6-2/TRBV6-3; CDR3: CASRRPLYEQYF; DNA: TGTGCCAGCAGACGACCCCTCTACGAGCAGTACTTC
J: TRBJ1-1; length: 13; size: few; D: .; V: TRBV28; CDR3: CASSLFDPPEAFF; DNA: TGTGCCAGCAGTTTATTTGATCCCCCTGAAGCTTTCTTT
J: TRBJ1-5; length: 12; size: few; D: .; V: TRBV12-5; CDR3: CASGLDDQPQHF; DNA: TGTGCTAGTGGTTTGGATGACCAGCCCCAGCATTTT
J: TRBJ2-5; length: 15; size: few; D: .; V: TRBV7-9; CDR3: CASSSEGPPSETQYF; DNA: TGTGCCAGCAGCTCCGAGGGGCCCCCCTCAGAGACCCAGTACTTC
J: TRBJ2-7; length: 16; size: many; D: .; V: TRBV7-2; CDR3: CASSLVAGGSSYEQYF; DNA: TGTGCCAGCAGCTTAGTGGCAGGGGGGAGCTCCTACGAGCAGTACTTC
J: TRBJ2-7; length: 17; size: few; D: TRBD2; V: TRBV27; CDR3: CASGTAQREGFFYEQYF; DNA: TGTGCCAGCGGTACTGCCCAGCGGGAGGGGTTTTTTTACGAGCAGTACTTC
J: TRBJ1-5; length: 14; size: .; D: .; V: TRBV12-3/TRBV12-4; CDR3: CASSLLGSNQPQHF; DNA: TGTGCCAGCAGTTTACTCGGATCCAATCAGCCCCAGCATTTT
J: TRBJ2-1; length: 14; size: many; D: TRBD2; V: TRBV28; CDR3: CASNPGTILDEQFF; DNA: TGTGCCAGCAACCCCGGGACTATATTAGATGAGCAGTTCTTC
J: TRBJ2-7; length: 15; size: many; D: .; V: TRBV28; CDR3: CASSLGAGPSYEQYF; DNA: TGTGCCAGCAGTTTAGGGGCGGGACCCTCCTACGAGCAGTACTTC
J: TRBJ2-2; length: 15; size: .; D: .; V: TRBV5-1; CDR3: CASSRDGERTGELFF; DNA: TGCGCCAGCAGCCGGGATGGGGAGCGGACCGGGGAGCTGTTTTTT
J: TRBJ2-1; length: 12; size: .; D: .; V: TRBV4-1; CDR3: CASSQGPNEQFF; DNA: TGCGCCAGCAGCCAAGGGCCCAATGAGCAGTTCTTC
J: TRBJ2-7; length: 16; size: few; D: TRBD2; V: TRBV5-1; CDR3: CASSPLTSGSLYEQYF; DNA: TGCGCCAGCAGCCCCTTGACTAGCGGGAGCTTGTACGAGCAGTACTTC
J: TRBJ1-1; length: 15; size: few; D: .; V: TRBV28; CDR3: CASTLGGRLNTEAFF; DNA: TGTGCCAGCACGTTAGGGGGGCGTCTGAACACTGAAGCTTTCTTT
J: TRBJ2-7; length: 17; size: many; D: TRBD1; V: TRBV12-3/TRBV12-4; CDR3: CASSLEVGVRGLIEQYF; DNA: TGTGCCAGCAGCTTAGAAGTAGGTGTCAGGGGGTTGATCGAGCAGTACTTC
J: TRBJ2-6; length: 18; size: few; D: TRBD2; V: TRBV10-3; CDR3: CAIRGVSSGRFGANVLTF; DNA: TGTGCCATCAGAGGCGTGTCGAGCGGGAGGTTTGGGGCCAACGTCCTGACTTTC
J: TRBJ2-7; length: 13; size: .; D: .; V: TRBV2; CDR3: CASTGHLSYEQYF; DNA: TGTGCCAGCACCGGACACCTCTCCTACGAGCAGTACTTC
J: TRBJ2-3; length: 11; size: few; D: .; V: TRBV19; CDR3: CASSLKGTQYF; DNA: TGTGCCAGTAGTCTCAAGGGAACGCAGTATTTT
J: TRBJ2-7; length: 15; size: .; D: TRBD2; V: TRBV4-1; CDR3: CASSQDLLAGNEQYF; DNA: TGCGCCAGCAGCCAAGATTTACTAGCGGGGAACGAGCAGTACTTC
J: TRBJ1-1; length: 20; size: .; D: .; V: TRBV24-1; CDR3: CATSDLQEAGPRQLSYEAFF; DNA: TGTGCCACCAGTGATTTGCAGGAGGCAGGGCCTCGTCAGCTGTCCTATGAAGCTTTCTTT
J: TRBJ2-6; length: 20; size: .; D: TRBD2; V: TRBV6-2/TRBV6-3; CDR3: CASSYDGFWSSGRRANVLTF; DNA: TGTGCCAGCAGTTACGATGGGTTTTGGAGTAGCGGGAGGCGGGCCAACGTCCTGACTTTC
J: TRBJ2-1; length: 16; size: .; D: .; V: TRBV4-2; CDR3: CASSQTRDPSYNEQFF; DNA: TGTGCCAGCAGCCAAACTAGGGACCCCTCCTACAATGAGCAGTTCTTC
J: TRBJ2-2; length: 18; size: .; D: TRBD2; V: TRBV27; CDR3: CASSLGLAGVAGTGELFF; DNA: TGTGCCAGCAGCCTGGGACTAGCGGGAGTGGCGGGCACCGGGGAGCTGTTTTTT
J: TRBJ2-5; length: 15; size: .; D: TRBD2; V: TRBV4-2; CDR3: CASSQSSRELETQYF; DNA: TGTGCCAGCAGCCAGTCCTCGCGGGAGTTGGAGACCCAGTACTTC
J: TRBJ2-1; length: 16; size: .; D: .; V: TRBV5-1; CDR3: CASSTRTGIGYNEQFF; DNA: TGCGCCAGCAGCACCCGAACAGGGATAGGATACAATGAGCAGTTCTTC
J: TRBJ2-3; length: 15; size: few; D: TRBD2; V: TRBV20-1; CDR3: CSALSPGGGTDTQYF; DNA: TGCAGTGCACTTAGCCCGGGGGGGGGCACAGATACGCAGTATTTT
J: TRBJ2-1; length: 16; size: .; D: TRBD2; V: TRBV5-1; CDR3: CASSASGGASYNEQFF; DNA: TGCGCCAGCAGCGCTAGCGGAGGGGCCTCCTACAATGAGCAGTTCTTC
J: TRBJ2-7; length: 13; size: many; D: .; V: TRBV28; CDR3: CASTQQGAYEQYF; DNA: TGTGCCAGCACCCAACAGGGAGCCTACGAGCAGTACTTC
J: TRBJ2-5; length: 14; size: few; D: TRBD2; V: TRBV20-1; CDR3: CSARGAGVGETQYF; DNA: TGCAGTGCTAGGGGTGCGGGAGTTGGGGAGACCCAGTACTTC
J: TRBJ2-2; length: 16; size: many; D: .; V: TRBV14; CDR3: CASSQVGGVRTGELFF; DNA: TGTGCCAGCAGCCAAGTCGGGGGAGTGAGAACCGGGGAGCTGTTTTTT
J: TRBJ2-2; length: 15; size: many; D: .; V: TRBV12-3/TRBV12-4; CDR3: CASSPQGPNTGELFF; DNA: TGTGCCAGCAGCCCCCAGGGACCGAACACCGGGGAGCTGTTTTTT